A selection of T cell receptor beta chains follows, all from one sample in a study of blood T cell repertoires in COVID-19. Profiled with immunoSEQ multiplex PCR; TCRdb holds only in-frame clones, not every one. Of fewer than 150,000 clones listed, around 83% are singletons. The sample was peripheral blood. Receptors originate from a human donor in a cohort sampled during active COVID-19. The CDR3 runs from the conserved cysteine through the conserved F or W. Fields, in order: V gene, J gene, clone size, D gene, CDR3 DNA, CDR3 protein. The D gene is left open where the match is weak. Only part of the rows carry a size: once, few, many, or a class if the clone is expanded.

>TRBV28|TRBJ1-1|.|.
TGTGCCAGCAGCATACCCAGTGAACGTCCTGAAGCTTTCTTT
CASSIPSERPEAFF
>TRBV10-3|TRBJ2-1|.|.
TGTGCCATCAGTCCTAAGAGCGGATCCGGGCAGTTCTTC
CAISPKSGSGQFF
>TRBV14|TRBJ2-3|.|.
TGTGCCAGCAGCCAAGTGGGGGACGGCGGGGGCCAAAACTACGCCCCAGATACGCAGTATTTT
CASSQVGDGGGQNYAPDTQYF
>TRBV24-1|TRBJ2-5|.|.
TGTGCCACCAGTGAGGTGGGGCGGGAGACCCAGTACTTC
CATSEVGRETQYF
>TRBV21-1|TRBJ1-2|.|.
TGTGCCAGCAGCAAAGCCGGACAGGGGTACTATGGCTACACCTTC
CASSKAGQGYYGYTF
>TRBV7-9|TRBJ1-1|.|.
TGTGCCAGCAGCTTAGCAAAACAGGGAGGGGAAGCTTTCTTT
CASSLAKQGGEAFF
>TRBV5-1|TRBJ1-1|.|.
TGCGCCAGCAGCTTGGAGGCGACTCTCACTGAAGCTTTCTTT
CASSLEATLTEAFF
>TRBV2|TRBJ1-1|few|.
TGTGCCAGCAGTGACCGGCAGGGAAACACTGAAGCTTTCTTT
CASSDRQGNTEAFF
>TRBV7-9|TRBJ2-1|.|.
TGTGCCAGCAGCTGGGAACTAGGATGGAATGAGCAGTTCTTC
CASSWELGWNEQFF
>TRBV3-1/TRBV3-2|TRBJ1-5|many|TRBD1
TGTGCCAGCAGCCGGAACAGGGGGCAGAATCAGCCCCAGCATTTT
CASSRNRGQNQPQHF
>TRBV5-1|TRBJ2-1|.|TRBD2
TGCGCCAGCAGCTTGGAGGCTGGACTAGCGGGGTACAATGAGCAGTTCTTC
CASSLEAGLAGYNEQFF
>TRBV5-1|TRBJ1-4|.|.
TGCGCCAGCGCCCTCGGGGGTGGTGAAAAACTGTTTTTT
CASALGGGEKLFF
>TRBV5-4|TRBJ2-5|.|.
TGTGCCAGCAGCTTCCCCGGTGAGACCCAGTACTTC
CASSFPGETQYF
>TRBV10-3|TRBJ2-1|once|TRBD2
TGTGCCATCAGTGACGCGCGGGGGGGCCATAATGAGCAGTTCTTC
CAISDARGGHNEQFF
>TRBV7-9|TRBJ1-1|.|.
TGTGCCAGCAGCTTAGCGATGGGGGCGAACACTGAAGCTTTCTTT
CASSLAMGANTEAFF
>TRBV5-1|TRBJ2-7|few|.
TGCGCCAGCAGCATCGGGAACGAGCAGTACTTC
CASSIGNEQYF
>TRBV5-1|TRBJ2-1|.|.
TGCGCCAGCAGCAGACAGGTCAATGAGCAGTTCTTC
CASSRQVNEQFF
>TRBV28|TRBJ1-5|.|.
TGTGCCAGCAGGGCACAGTATAGCAATCAGCCCCAGCATTTT
CASRAQYSNQPQHF
>TRBV21-1|TRBJ2-5|.|.
TGTGCCAGCAGCACTTTCCCAATAAGGGGGAAGGAGACCCAGTACTTC
CASSTFPIRGKETQYF
>TRBV5-4|TRBJ1-1|.|.
TGTGCCAGCAGCTCGGTCCAGCGCACTGAAGCTTTCTTT
CASSSVQRTEAFF
>TRBV19|TRBJ2-1|.|TRBD1
TGTGCCAGTAGTATCGGACAGGGTGGTTTGTATGAGCAGTTCTTC
CASSIGQGGLYEQFF
>TRBV6-2/TRBV6-3|TRBJ1-1|.|TRBD1
TGTGCCAGCAGTTACTCGGGACAGGGAAACACTGAAGCTTTCTTT
CASSYSGQGNTEAFF
>TRBV27|TRBJ1-2|.|.
TGTGCCAGCAGTACAACAGGGTTCTTAAACTATGGCTACACCTTC
CASSTTGFLNYGYTF
>TRBV7-3|TRBJ2-3|.|.
TGTGCCAGCAGCTTATCAGGAGATACGCAGTATTTT
CASSLSGDTQYF
>TRBV7-3|TRBJ2-7|.|TRBD2
TGTGCCAGCAGCCACCGTGCGGGGGGAACCTACGAGCAGTACTTC
CASSHRAGGTYEQYF
>TRBV4-3|TRBJ1-5|once|TRBD1
TGCGCCAGCAGCCAAGGGACAGGGAGTCAGCCCCAGCATTTT
CASSQGTGSQPQHF